A selection of T cell receptor beta chains follows, all from one sample in a study of blood T cell repertoires in COVID-19. Sequencing used immunoSEQ multiplex PCR; TCRdb keeps in-frame clones, though not all of them. The sample shows 150,000 to 200,000 clones, 83% of them seen only once. Sequenced: peripheral blood. The receptors originated from a woman older than 75 with acute or convalescent COVID-19. The CDR3 runs from the conserved cysteine through the conserved F or W. Fields, in order: J gene, D gene, clone size, V gene, CDR3 DNA, CDR3 protein. The D gene is left open where the match is weak. Part of the rows lack a size; the others show once, few, many or a class for expanded clones.

>TRBJ2-1|.|.|TRBV5-4
TGTGCCAGCAGCGCGGCGGGACGCCCATTCAATGAGCAGTTCTTC
CASSAAGRPFNEQFF
>TRBJ1-5|.|.|TRBV2
TGTGCCAGCAGCCGGGACATGGGAAGCAATCAGCCCCAGCATTTT
CASSRDMGSNQPQHF
>TRBJ1-1|.|.|TRBV15
TGTGCCACCAGCAGCCCAGGGTTGGAGAACACTGAAGCTTTCTTT
CATSSPGLENTEAFF
>TRBJ1-1|.|.|TRBV27
TGTGCCAGCAGCCGCGGGAACACTGAAGCTTTCTTT
CASSRGNTEAFF
>TRBJ2-3|TRBD2|.|TRBV11-2
TGTGCCAGCAGCAAATTCACTAGCGGGAGTATAGATACGCAGTATTTT
CASSKFTSGSIDTQYF
>TRBJ2-7|.|.|TRBV6-2/TRBV6-3
TGTGCCAGCAGTTACTTATCAGGCTACGAGCAGTACTTC
CASSYLSGYEQYF
>TRBJ1-3|.|few|TRBV27
TGTGCCAGCAGTTTAACGGGTCACGCTGGAAACACCATATATTTT
CASSLTGHAGNTIYF
>TRBJ2-2|TRBD2|.|TRBV7-8
TGTGCCAGCAGCTTAGCCTCTCTTAGCGGGGGGGCCGTAAAGCTGTTTTTT
CASSLASLSGGAVKLFF
>TRBJ2-2|TRBD1|.|TRBV6-2/TRBV6-3
TGTGCCAGCAGTTATCGAGACAGGGTCAACACCGGGGAGCTGTTTTTT
CASSYRDRVNTGELFF
>TRBJ1-3|.|once|TRBV15
TGTGCCACCAGCAGAGACCATCAGTCCGGAAACACCATATATTTT
CATSRDHQSGNTIYF
>TRBJ2-7|.|.|TRBV5-4
TGTGCCAGCACCATGTCAGGGGTTCAGTACTTC
CASTMSGVQYF
>TRBJ2-3|.|.|TRBV7-2
TGTGCCAGCAGCTTAGACGGCGGGGGCACAGATACGCAGTATTTT
CASSLDGGGTDTQYF
>TRBJ1-6|.|.|TRBV5-1
TGCGCCAGCAGCCCGGAGGGGAACCCATATTCACCCCTCCACTTT
CASSPEGNPYSPLHF
>TRBJ2-1|TRBD2|.|TRBV30
TGTGCCTGGAGCGTCGGGACTAGCGGGAGGTGGGATGAGCAGTTCTTC
CAWSVGTSGRWDEQFF
>TRBJ2-7|.|.|TRBV18
TGTGCCAGCAAAGCGGACGCCGAGGACGAGCAGTACTTC
CASKADAEDEQYF
>TRBJ1-1|TRBD1|.|TRBV19
TGTGCCAGTAGTATAAATCCCGGACAGGGTATTTCAGCTTTCTTT
CASSINPGQGISAFF
>TRBJ2-1|.|.|TRBV6-5
TGTGCCAGCAGTCGCGGAGCCTACAATGAGCAGTTCTTC
CASSRGAYNEQFF
>TRBJ2-1|TRBD2|.|TRBV29-1
TGCAGCGTTGACGCTAGCGGGGTTTACAATGAGCAGTTCTTC
CSVDASGVYNEQFF
>TRBJ2-5|TRBD1|.|TRBV7-9
TGTGCCAGCAGCTTAGGTGGGGGACAGGGTCGGGAGACCCAGTACTTC
CASSLGGGQGRETQYF
>TRBJ2-5|.|.|TRBV27
TGTGCCAGCAGTTGGGCCGATGGAGAGACCCAGTACTTC
CASSWADGETQYF
>TRBJ2-3|.|.|TRBV3-1/TRBV3-2
TGTGCCAGCAGCCAAGTCCAGCGGTCCCCCACAGATACGCAGTATTTT
CASSQVQRSPTDTQYF
>TRBJ2-3|.|.|TRBV7-9
TGTGCCAGCAGCCCGAGCGGAGATACGCAGTATTTT
CASSPSGDTQYF
>TRBJ2-3|.|.|TRBV4-3
TGCGCCAGCAGTCCGGAGGGAGCGGGCACAGATACGCAGTATTTT
CASSPEGAGTDTQYF
>TRBJ2-7|.|.|TRBV19
TGTGCCAGTTCCGTATCCCAGGGTAGCTACGAGCAGTACTTC
CASSVSQGSYEQYF
>TRBJ1-1|TRBD1|.|TRBV3-1/TRBV3-2
TGTGCCAGCAGGAGACAGGGAGGGAACACTGAAGCTTTCTTT
CASRRQGGNTEAFF